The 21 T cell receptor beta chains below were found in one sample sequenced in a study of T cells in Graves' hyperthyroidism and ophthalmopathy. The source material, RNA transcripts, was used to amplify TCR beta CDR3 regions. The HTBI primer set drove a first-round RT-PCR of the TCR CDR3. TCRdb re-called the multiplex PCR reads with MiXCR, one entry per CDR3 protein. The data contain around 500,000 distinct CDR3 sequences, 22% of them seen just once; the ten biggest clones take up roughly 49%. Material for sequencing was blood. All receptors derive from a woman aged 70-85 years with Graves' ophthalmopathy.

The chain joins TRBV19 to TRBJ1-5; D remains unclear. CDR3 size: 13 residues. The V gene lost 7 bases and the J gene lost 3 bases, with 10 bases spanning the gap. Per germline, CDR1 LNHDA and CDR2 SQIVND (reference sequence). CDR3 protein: CASTELNNQPQHF. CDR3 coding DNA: TGTGCCAGTACAGAGTTGAACAATCAGCCCCAGCATTTT.

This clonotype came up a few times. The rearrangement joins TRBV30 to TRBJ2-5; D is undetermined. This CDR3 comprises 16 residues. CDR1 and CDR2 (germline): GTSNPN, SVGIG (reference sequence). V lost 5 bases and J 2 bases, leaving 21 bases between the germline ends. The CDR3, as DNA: TGTGCCTGGGGGAACCTCCGGGCAGGAGCACAAGAGACCCAGTACTTC. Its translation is CAWGNLRAGAQETQYF.

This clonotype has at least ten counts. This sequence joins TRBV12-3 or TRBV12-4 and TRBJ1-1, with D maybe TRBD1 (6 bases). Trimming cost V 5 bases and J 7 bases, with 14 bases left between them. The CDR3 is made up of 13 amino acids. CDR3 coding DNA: TGTGCCAGCAGTCCCCCAGGGGTTATTGAAGCTTTCTTT. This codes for CASSPPGVIEAFF.

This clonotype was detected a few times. Here the CDR3 DNA reads TGTGCCAGCAGCTTAGGACTAGCGGGAGAAAGCGGGGAGCTGTTTTTT. Its translation: CASSLGLAGESGELFF. V gene TRBV7-9 combines with J gene TRBJ2-2; 12 bases fit TRBD2. The CDR3 is 16 residues long. Losses at the gene ends were 1 base for V and 7 bases for J; bases not matched to a gene: 4. Germline V lookup: CDR1 SEHNR, CDR2 FQNEAQ (reference sequence).

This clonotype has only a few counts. The CDR3 sequence: CASSEGSGLGLYNEQFF. CDR3 DNA sequence: TGTGCCAGCAGTGAAGGGTCCGGCCTTGGGCTTTACAATGAGCAGTTCTTC. The rearrangement links TRBV6-4 to TRBJ2-1; D gene uncertain. CDR1 MRHNA and CDR2 SNTAGT come from the germline V gene. This CDR3 is 17 amino acids long. V was trimmed by 3 bases and J by 4 bases, leaving 19 bases between them.

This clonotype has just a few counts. CDR3 DNA sequence: TGCAGCACTTTACCGGGACTAGCGACAGATACGCAGTATTTT. This sequence encodes CSTLPGLATDTQYF. V is TRBV29-1 and J is TRBJ2-3; 10 bases match TRBD2. This CDR3 has 14 amino acids. The trim removed 8 bases at V and 3 bases at J, leaving 8 bases unmatched. Germline CDR1 reads SQVTM; CDR2 reads ANQGSEA.

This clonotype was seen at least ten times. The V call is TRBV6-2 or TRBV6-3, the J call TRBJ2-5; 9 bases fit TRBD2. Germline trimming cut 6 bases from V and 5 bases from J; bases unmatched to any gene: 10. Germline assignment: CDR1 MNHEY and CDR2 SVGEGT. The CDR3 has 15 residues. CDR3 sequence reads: CASRGSGRPWETQYF. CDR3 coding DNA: TGTGCCAGCAGGGGTAGCGGGAGACCTTGGGAGACCCAGTACTTC.

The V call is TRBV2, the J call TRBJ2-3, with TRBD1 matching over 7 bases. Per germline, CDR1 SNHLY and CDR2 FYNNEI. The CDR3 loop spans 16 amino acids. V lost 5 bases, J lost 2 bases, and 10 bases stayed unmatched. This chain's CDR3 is CASSRIRDRYTDTQYF. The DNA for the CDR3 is TGTGCCAGCAGTAGGATTCGGGACAGATACACAGATACGCAGTATTTT.

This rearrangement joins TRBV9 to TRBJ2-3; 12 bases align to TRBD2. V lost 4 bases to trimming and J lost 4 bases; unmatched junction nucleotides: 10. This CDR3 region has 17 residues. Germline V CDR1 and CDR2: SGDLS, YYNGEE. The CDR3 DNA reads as TGTGCCAGCAGCCAAGAACGCTCTAGCGGGAGGGCAGATACGCAGTATTTT. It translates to CASSQERSSGRADTQYF.

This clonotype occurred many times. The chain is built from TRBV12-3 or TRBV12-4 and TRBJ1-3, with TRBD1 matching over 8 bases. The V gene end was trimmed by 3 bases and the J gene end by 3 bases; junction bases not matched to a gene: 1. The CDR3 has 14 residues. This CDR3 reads CASSLDRVGNTIYF. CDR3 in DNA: TGTGCCAGCAGTTTGGACAGGGTTGGAAACACCATATATTTT.

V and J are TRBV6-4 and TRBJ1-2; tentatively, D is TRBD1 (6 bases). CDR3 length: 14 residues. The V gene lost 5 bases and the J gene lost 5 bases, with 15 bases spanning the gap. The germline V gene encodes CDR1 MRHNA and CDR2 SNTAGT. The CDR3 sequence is CASSMDSGGYGYTF. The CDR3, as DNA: TGTGCCAGCAGTATGGACAGCGGTGGGTATGGCTACACCTTC.

The CDR3 reads CASSRGEGAGEETQYF. CDR3 DNA sequence: TGTGCCAGCAGCCGAGGGGAGGGGGCGGGAGAAGAGACCCAGTACTTC. The chain is built from TRBV28 and TRBJ2-5; D tentatively reads TRBD1 or TRBD2 (7 bases each). The CDR3 loop spans 16 amino acids. The V gene's germline CDR1 is MDHEN and CDR2 SYDVKM. Trimming took off 6 bases at V and 3 bases at J, with 20 bases between the two ends.

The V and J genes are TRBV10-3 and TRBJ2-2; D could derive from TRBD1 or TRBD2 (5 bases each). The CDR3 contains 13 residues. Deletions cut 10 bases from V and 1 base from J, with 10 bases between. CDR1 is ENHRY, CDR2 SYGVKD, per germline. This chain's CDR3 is CATWDGNTGELFF. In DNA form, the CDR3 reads TGTGCCACCTGGGACGGGAACACCGGGGAGCTGTTTTTT.

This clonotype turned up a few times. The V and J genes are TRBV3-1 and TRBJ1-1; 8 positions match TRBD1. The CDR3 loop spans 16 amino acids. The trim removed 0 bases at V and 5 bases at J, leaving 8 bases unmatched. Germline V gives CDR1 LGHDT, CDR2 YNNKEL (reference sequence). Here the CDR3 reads CASSQEGRGQDTEAFF. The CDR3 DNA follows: TGTGCCAGCAGCCAAGAAGGCAGGGGGCAGGATACTGAAGCTTTCTTT.

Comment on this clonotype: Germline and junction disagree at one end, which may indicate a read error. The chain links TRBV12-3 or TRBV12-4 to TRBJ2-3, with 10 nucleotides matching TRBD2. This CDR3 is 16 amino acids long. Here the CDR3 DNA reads TGTGCCAGCAGCACACCCGGGACTAGCGTCACAGAGACGCAGTATTTT. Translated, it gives CASSTPGTSVTETQYF.

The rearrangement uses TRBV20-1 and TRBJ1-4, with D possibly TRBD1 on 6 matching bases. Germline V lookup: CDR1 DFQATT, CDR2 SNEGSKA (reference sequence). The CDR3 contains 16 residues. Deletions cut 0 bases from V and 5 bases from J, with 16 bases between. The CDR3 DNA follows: TGCAGTGCTAGAGATTTTTTAACAGGGTTGAATGAAAAACTGTTTTTT. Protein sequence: CSARDFLTGLNEKLFF.

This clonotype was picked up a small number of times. The CDR3 coding sequence is TGTGCCAGCAGCCGAGGGACTATCTACAATGAGCAGTTCTTC. Translated: CASSRGTIYNEQFF. The chain carries TRBV7-2 and TRBJ2-1, with 7 bases lining up with TRBD2. This CDR3 is 14 amino acids long. Germline CDR1 and CDR2: SGHTA and FQGNSA. V shed 5 bases, J shed 3 bases, and the junction held 4 bases outside the gene matches.

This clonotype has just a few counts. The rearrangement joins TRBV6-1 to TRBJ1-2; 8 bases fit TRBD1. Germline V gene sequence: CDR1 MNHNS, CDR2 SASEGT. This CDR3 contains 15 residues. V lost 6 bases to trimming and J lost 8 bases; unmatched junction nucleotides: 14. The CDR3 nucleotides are TGTGCCAGCAGAAAGGGGCGGCAGGGGGCTTACGGCTACACCTTC. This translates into CASRKGRQGAYGYTF.

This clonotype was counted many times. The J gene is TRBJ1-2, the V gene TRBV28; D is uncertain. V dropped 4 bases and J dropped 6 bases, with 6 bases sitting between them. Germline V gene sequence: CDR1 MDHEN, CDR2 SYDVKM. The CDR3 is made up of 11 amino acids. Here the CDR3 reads CASSSTHGYTF. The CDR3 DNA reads TGTGCCAGCAGTTCGACACATGGCTACACCTTC.

The CDR3 region is CAWSRKPNGEQFF. In DNA form, the CDR3 reads TGTGCCTGGAGTCGGAAGCCGAACGGTGAGCAGTTCTTC. The gene calls are TRBV30 and TRBJ2-1; unclear D gene. Germline V gene data show CDR1 as GTSNPN and CDR2 as SVGIG (reference sequence). The CDR3 contains 13 residues. V was shortened by 2 bases and J by 9 bases, with 14 bases between the two germline ends.

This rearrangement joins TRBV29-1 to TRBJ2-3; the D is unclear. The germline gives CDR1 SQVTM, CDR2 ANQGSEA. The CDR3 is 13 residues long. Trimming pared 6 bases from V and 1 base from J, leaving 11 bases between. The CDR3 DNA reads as TGCAGCGTGATAAGGATGCGCACAGATACGCAGTATTTT. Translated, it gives CSVIRMRTDTQYF.